Listed below are T cell receptor beta chains from one sample, sequenced in a study of T cell repertoires in cytomegalovirus infection. One entry per CDR3 protein, called by TCRdb with MiXCR from the reads. Among 200,000 or so distinct CDR3 sequences, about 40% were seen once, and the ten largest hold about 60%. The antigens of these receptors remain unknown. This specimen consisted of CD8+ T cells from cultured PBMCs, obtained from culture after CMV antigen stimulation. Every receptor here comes from a human donor in good health (CMV status not recorded). Some clones in this sample may be carry-over from other donors' samples. CDR3s include the opening cysteine and the closing phenylalanine or tryptophan. Fields, in order: clone size, V gene, D gene, J gene, CDR3 DNA, CDR3 protein. The D gene is left open where the match is weak. Size values are once, few and many counts, or a class for expanded clones, and some rows have none.

clone_size: -; v_call: TRBV11-2; d_call: TRBD2; j_call: TRBJ2-3; cdr3_nt: TGTGCCAGCAGCAACGGGGGACTAGCAGCCGGTACGCAGTATTTT; cdr3_aa: CASSNGGLAAGTQYF
clone_size: once; v_call: TRBV11-1; d_call: -; j_call: TRBJ2-2; cdr3_nt: TGTGCCAGCAGCTTAAGGCTAGGGGCAGGAACCGGGGAGCTGTTTTTT; cdr3_aa: CASSLRLGAGTGELFF
clone_size: many; v_call: TRBV7-2; d_call: -; j_call: TRBJ1-5; cdr3_nt: TGTGCCAGCAGCTTAGCGGAGGTTCCTACTGGTGGTCAGCCCCAGCATTTT; cdr3_aa: CASSLAEVPTGGQPQHF
clone_size: many; v_call: TRBV4-2; d_call: -; j_call: TRBJ2-2; cdr3_nt: TGTGCCAGCAGGCGGTCCCTCACCGGGGAGCTGTTTTTT; cdr3_aa: CASRRSLTGELFF
clone_size: few; v_call: TRBV4-1; d_call: -; j_call: TRBJ2-1; cdr3_nt: TGCGCCAGCAGCGGAATTTCCTACAATGAGCAGTTCTTC; cdr3_aa: CASSGISYNEQFF
clone_size: -; v_call: TRBV29-1; d_call: -; j_call: TRBJ2-5; cdr3_nt: TGCAGCGTTGAGAGGCTGGGGGGGGCACTGGAGCAAGAGACCCAGTACTTC; cdr3_aa: CSVERLGGALEQETQYF
clone_size: many; v_call: TRBV7-2; d_call: -; j_call: TRBJ1-4; cdr3_nt: TGTGCCAGCAGCCCCCCAGGGGTTTCTGAAAAACTGTTTTTT; cdr3_aa: CASSPPGVSEKLFF
clone_size: -; v_call: TRBV20-1; d_call: TRBD1; j_call: TRBJ2-5; cdr3_nt: TGCAGTGCTACTAAGGGGGCAAGTCAAGAGACCCAGTACTTC; cdr3_aa: CSATKGASQETQYF
clone_size: -; v_call: TRBV27; d_call: TRBD1; j_call: TRBJ2-7; cdr3_nt: TGTGCCAGCAGTTTATCGGGACAGCATTCCTACGAGCAGTACTTC; cdr3_aa: CASSLSGQHSYEQYF
clone_size: -; v_call: TRBV7-9; d_call: -; j_call: TRBJ2-5; cdr3_nt: TGTGCCAGCACGCGGTCGGGGGAAGAGACCCAGTACTTC; cdr3_aa: CASTRSGEETQYF
clone_size: -; v_call: TRBV7-9; d_call: -; j_call: TRBJ2-7; cdr3_nt: TGTGCCAGCAGCTTAAACCCAGAGGGGGGGGGGGCAAACGAGCAGTACTTC; cdr3_aa: CASSLNPEGGGANEQYF
clone_size: -; v_call: TRBV6-6; d_call: -; j_call: TRBJ2-2; cdr3_nt: TGTGCCAGCAGTTACTCGATGTATACTGTAGAGCTGTTTTTT; cdr3_aa: CASSYSMYTVELFF
clone_size: once; v_call: TRBV30; d_call: -; j_call: TRBJ1-1; cdr3_nt: TGTGCCTGGAGCGGGGGCGCTTCCGATGAAGCTTTCTTT; cdr3_aa: CAWSGGASDEAFF
clone_size: -; v_call: TRBV7-8; d_call: TRBD2; j_call: TRBJ2-3; cdr3_nt: TGTGCCAGCAGCGCGAGACTAGCGGGAGGGCCGACAGATACGCAGTATTTT; cdr3_aa: CASSARLAGGPTDTQYF